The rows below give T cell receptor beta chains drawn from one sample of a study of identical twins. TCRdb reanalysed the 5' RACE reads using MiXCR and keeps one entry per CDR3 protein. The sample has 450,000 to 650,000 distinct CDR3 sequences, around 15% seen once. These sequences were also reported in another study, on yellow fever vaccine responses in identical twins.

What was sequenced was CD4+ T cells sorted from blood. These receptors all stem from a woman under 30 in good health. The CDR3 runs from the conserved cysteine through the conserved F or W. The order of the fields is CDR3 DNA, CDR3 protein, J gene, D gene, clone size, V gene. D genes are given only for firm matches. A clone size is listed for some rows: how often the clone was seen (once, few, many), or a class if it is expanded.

cdr3_nt: TGCGCCAGCAGCGACGTCGGGCTAGCGGGAAACAATGAGCAGTTCTTC
cdr3_aa: CASSDVGLAGNNEQFF
j_call: TRBJ2-1
d_call: TRBD2
clone_size: NA
v_call: TRBV5-1

cdr3_nt: TGTGCCACCAGTGATTTTGGGGGAGGGACCGGGGAGCTGTTTTTT
cdr3_aa: CATSDFGGGTGELFF
j_call: TRBJ2-2
d_call: TRBD2
clone_size: few
v_call: TRBV24-1

cdr3_nt: TGCAGTGCTGTACTGAAGTTGTGGTACAATGAGCAGTTCTTC
cdr3_aa: CSAVLKLWYNEQFF
j_call: TRBJ2-1
d_call: NA
clone_size: few
v_call: TRBV20-1

cdr3_nt: TGTGCCAGCAGCTTACGGCAGGCACGGGGGAACTATGGCTACACCTTC
cdr3_aa: CASSLRQARGNYGYTF
j_call: TRBJ1-2
d_call: NA
clone_size: few
v_call: TRBV12-3/TRBV12-4

cdr3_nt: TGTGCCAGTAGTCCAGGCGGAGGCGGGGAGCTGTTTTTT
cdr3_aa: CASSPGGGGELFF
j_call: TRBJ2-2
d_call: NA
clone_size: few
v_call: TRBV19

cdr3_nt: TGTGCCAGCAGACAGCGGGACCAGCAGGGTGAGCAGTTCTTC
cdr3_aa: CASRQRDQQGEQFF
j_call: TRBJ2-1
d_call: TRBD2
clone_size: NA
v_call: TRBV12-3/TRBV12-4

cdr3_nt: TGTGCCAGCAGCTACGGGAGAGGCCAAGAGACCCAGTACTTC
cdr3_aa: CASSYGRGQETQYF
j_call: TRBJ2-5
d_call: NA
clone_size: few
v_call: TRBV7-9

cdr3_nt: TGTGCCAGCAGTGATTCAGGGGATGAGCAGTTCTTC
cdr3_aa: CASSDSGDEQFF
j_call: TRBJ2-1
d_call: NA
clone_size: many
v_call: TRBV25-1

cdr3_nt: TGTGCCAGCAGTTACGGACTAGCGGGAGGGACCTTATACGAGCAGTACTTC
cdr3_aa: CASSYGLAGGTLYEQYF
j_call: TRBJ2-7
d_call: TRBD2
clone_size: few
v_call: TRBV3-1

cdr3_nt: TGCAGCGTTGAAGGGTCAGGGTTACACGAGCAGTACTTC
cdr3_aa: CSVEGSGLHEQYF
j_call: TRBJ2-7
d_call: NA
clone_size: NA
v_call: TRBV29-1

cdr3_nt: TGTGCCAGCACCCTAATGATTAATTCACCCCTCCACTTT
cdr3_aa: CASTLMINSPLHF
j_call: TRBJ1-6
d_call: NA
clone_size: NA
v_call: TRBV12-3/TRBV12-4

cdr3_nt: TGTGCCACCAGTGATTTAACTAGCGGGAGTTTAAATGAGCAGTTCTTC
cdr3_aa: CATSDLTSGSLNEQFF
j_call: TRBJ2-1
d_call: TRBD2
clone_size: NA
v_call: TRBV24-1

cdr3_nt: TGTGCCAGTAGCTCCATAGCCTCTGGAAACACCATATATTTT
cdr3_aa: CASSSIASGNTIYF
j_call: TRBJ1-3
d_call: NA
clone_size: NA
v_call: TRBV19

cdr3_nt: TGCAGTGCTAGAGAAGGTGTGGGAGGCGAAAAACTGTTTTTT
cdr3_aa: CSAREGVGGEKLFF
j_call: TRBJ1-4
d_call: NA
clone_size: few
v_call: TRBV20-1

cdr3_nt: TGTGCCAGCAGCTTACAACAGCTGGAAGAGACCCAGTACTTC
cdr3_aa: CASSLQQLEETQYF
j_call: TRBJ2-5
d_call: NA
clone_size: NA
v_call: TRBV7-9

cdr3_nt: TGCGCCAGCAGCGTGTCGGGACTAGCGGGAGTGGACAATGAGCAGTTCTTC
cdr3_aa: CASSVSGLAGVDNEQFF
j_call: TRBJ2-1
d_call: TRBD2
clone_size: few
v_call: TRBV5-1

cdr3_nt: TGTGCCAGCAGCCAACGGACAGGGGGGGAGACCCAGTACTTC
cdr3_aa: CASSQRTGGETQYF
j_call: TRBJ2-5
d_call: TRBD1
clone_size: NA
v_call: TRBV11-2

cdr3_nt: TGCAGCGCACAGGGGACCTATGGCTACACCTTC
cdr3_aa: CSAQGTYGYTF
j_call: TRBJ1-2
d_call: TRBD1
clone_size: many
v_call: TRBV29-1

cdr3_nt: TGTGCCAGCACCTCTGGACTGAGTTATGGCTACACCTTC
cdr3_aa: CASTSGLSYGYTF
j_call: TRBJ1-2
d_call: NA
clone_size: NA
v_call: TRBV12-3/TRBV12-4

cdr3_nt: TGTGCCATCGGCCCCGGTGTTTACACTGAAGCTTTCTTT
cdr3_aa: CAIGPGVYTEAFF
j_call: TRBJ1-1
d_call: NA
clone_size: NA
v_call: TRBV5-6

cdr3_nt: TGCAGTGCTAGAAAATCGACAGGGGTTTACAATGAGCAGTTCTTC
cdr3_aa: CSARKSTGVYNEQFF
j_call: TRBJ2-1
d_call: TRBD1
clone_size: NA
v_call: TRBV20-1

cdr3_nt: TGTGCCAGTAGTTTTATAGGCGAAAATCAGCCCCAGCATTTT
cdr3_aa: CASSFIGENQPQHF
j_call: TRBJ1-5
d_call: NA
clone_size: NA
v_call: TRBV19

cdr3_nt: TGCAGTGCTAGAGAGGGCAATGAAAAACTGTTTTTT
cdr3_aa: CSAREGNEKLFF
j_call: TRBJ1-4
d_call: NA
clone_size: few
v_call: TRBV20-1